The TCR beta chain described here comes from a study of cytomegalovirus exposure and HLA in healthy donors. Study-level findings and limits: In a later analysis, parvovirus B19, influenza, CMV and Epstein-Barr virus appeared linked to several top co-occurrence clusters. Previous analysis showed most TCR beta V segments were productive about 90% or about 30% of the time.

Details on this clone: Its antigen is unknown.

It was with 60 Vbeta and 13 Jbeta primers that the PCR ran. In the original processing: A later analysis counted 80 million or so unique TCR beta chains, 9.5 million to 12 million shared. TCRdb's table, derived via immunoSEQ multiplex PCR, lists solely in-frame clones and lacks some. V, J and clone size were drawn from that table, and D and trimming were deduced from the DNA. The sample carries about 190,000 clones, 75% to 90% recorded once. The trim removed 5 bases at V and 8 bases at J, leaving 12 bases unmatched. CDR3 size: 18 residues. Germline CDR1 and CDR2: LNHDA and SQIVND (reference sequence).

The specimen was PBMCs. The sequence derives from a boy aged 2 to 10 in good health and CMV-seronegative. V usage is TRBV19 and J usage is TRBJ2-1; 16 bases agree with TRBD2. The CDR3 loop is CASSPKGTSGRARDEQFF. The CDR3 DNA follows: TGTGCCAGTAGTCCAAAGGGGACTAGCGGGAGGGCCAGGGATGAGCAGTTCTTC.